This T cell receptor beta chain was documented in a study of shared clonotypes between healthy human individuals. Each unsorted PBMC replicate got 300 ng genomic DNA, around 30,000 genomes. Ten immunoSEQ deep assay plates were used to sequence the DNA of unsorted PBMCs. The method was immunoSEQ multiplex PCR; TCRdb's version includes in-frame clones alone and lacks a portion of them. Of around 500,000 clones listed, 75% to 85% were seen once; the top ten hold 13%. Study results and caveats: Sampling covered blood only; tissue repertoires likely differ.

A remark on this clone: Its antigen remains unknown.

V was clipped by 2 bases and J by 4 bases, with 5 bases between them. This CDR3 region has 12 residues. Per the germline V gene, CDR1 is MDHEN and CDR2 is SYDVKM. Recent acute infections and vaccinations were absent in the healthy HIV-negative adult donors. The TCR comes from a woman aged 40 to 55 in good health. Some clones in this sample may be carry-over from other donors' samples. The rearrangement joins TRBV28 to TRBJ1-2; D not certain. The source material was PBMCs. Written as DNA, the CDR3 is TGTGCCAGCAGTTTAAACAGCTATGGCTACACCTTC. Translating gives CASSLNSYGYTF.